One and the same sample provided the 23 T cell receptor beta chains below, sequenced in a study of radiation and T cells in renal cell carcinoma. Time point given: blood 4 weeks post-SBRT, at nephrectomy. Indicated treatment: 15 Gy SBRT to primary tumor, nephrectomy 4 weeks later. Sequenced by immunoSEQ multiplex PCR; TCRdb stores in-frame clones only, minus some. The sample records about 73,000 clones, approximately 87% being singletons. Sequencing used blood, obtained from a patient whose treatment included radiotherapy and nephrectomy. The receptor source for this set is a woman aged 55-75 years with renal cell carcinoma.

V gene TRBV9 combines with J gene TRBJ2-7; the D gene is possibly TRBD2 (7 bases). V lost 3 bases and J lost 1, with 11 bases in between. This CDR3 comprises 14 residues. The germline gives CDR1 SGDLS, CDR2 YYNGEE. For the CDR3, the DNA is TGTGCCAGCAGCGAGGGGGGGTCGTCCTACGAGCAGTACTTC. This sequence encodes CASSEGGSSYEQYF.

This chain uses TRBV7-2 with TRBJ2-2; D perhaps matches TRBD1 (6 bases). The CDR3 extends over 13 amino acids. Germline V gene sequence: CDR1 SGHTA, CDR2 FQGNSA. The V end lost 5 bases, the J end lost 6 bases, and 10 bases lay between the germline ends. The CDR3 DNA is TGTGCCAGCAGCGCTACAGGGTCCGGGGAGCTGTTTTTT. It yields the protein CASSATGSGELFF.

As DNA, the CDR3 is TGTGCCAGCAGTGACGAAAGCTACACTGAAGCTTTCTTT. It translates to CASSDESYTEAFF. The rearrangement links TRBV6-5 to TRBJ1-1; D not resolved. Germline V CDR1 and CDR2: MNHEY, SVGAGI. The ends were cut back, 5 bases at V and 3 bases at J, with 10 bases in the middle. There are 13 residues in the CDR3.

The chain carries TRBV28 and TRBJ1-2, with a weak D call TRBD1 (6 bases). V was cut by 3 bases and J by 12 bases, with 14 bases left in between. From germline, CDR1 is MDHEN and CDR2 SYDVKM. The CDR3 contains 12 residues. The CDR3: CASSFTRGLNTF. CDR3 in DNA: TGTGCCAGCAGTTTCACGAGGGGGTTGAACACCTTC.

Here the CDR3 DNA reads TGTGCCAGCAGTTTAAGGCAAACCGACTACGAGCAGTACTTC. This sequence encodes CASSLRQTDYEQYF. The genes are TRBV28 and TRBJ2-7; D ambiguous. Deletions cut 2 bases from V and 3 bases from J, with 11 bases between. CDR1 and CDR2 (germline): MDHEN, SYDVKM. This CDR3 region has 14 residues.

V usage is TRBV27 and J usage is TRBJ2-7, with 9 bases matching TRBD1. This CDR3 is 14 amino acids long. V was pared by 6 bases and J by 2 bases, with 5 bases of the junction left unmatched. Per germline, CDR1 MNHEY and CDR2 SMNVEV (reference sequence). CDR3 residues: CASSPGTGPYEQYF. The DNA of the CDR3 is TGTGCCAGCAGCCCCGGGACAGGGCCCTACGAGCAGTACTTC.

The count of this clone is one. V gene TRBV7-8 combines with J gene TRBJ2-2; D call uncertain. Germline lookup yields CDR1 SGHVS and CDR2 FQNEAQ. Between the trimmed V and J ends, which lost 3 bases and 1 base, there was a span of 12 bases. There are 16 residues in the CDR3. CDR3 residues: CASSFGLGLNTGELFF. CDR3 in DNA: TGTGCCAGCAGCTTCGGATTGGGATTGAACACCGGGGAGCTGTTTTTT.

The V and J genes are TRBV6-1 and TRBJ1-5; D is ambiguous. This CDR3 region has 14 residues. Germline assignment: CDR1 MNHNS and CDR2 SASEGT. The V gene lost 1 base and the J gene lost 5 bases, with 9 bases spanning the gap. The CDR3 spells CASSEGGAYQPQHF. The CDR3 DNA is TGTGCCAGCAGTGAAGGAGGAGCCTATCAGCCCCAGCATTTT.

The rearrangement joins TRBV28 to TRBJ2-7, with 9 bases lining up with TRBD1. The J segment lost 0 bases and the V segment lost 4 bases, leaving 4 bases of the junction unmatched. The CDR3 loop spans 15 amino acids. Germline CDR1 and CDR2: MDHEN and SYDVKM. The CDR3 DNA sequence: TGTGCCAGCAGTTCGGGGACAGGGATCTCCTACGAGCAGTACTTC. It translates to CASSSGTGISYEQYF.

V gene TRBV19 combines with J gene TRBJ1-4, with 9 nucleotides matching TRBD1. J was trimmed by 2 bases and V by 4 bases; bases with no gene match: 8. The V gene's germline CDR1 is LNHDA and CDR2 SQIVND (reference sequence). This CDR3 is built from 17 residues. For the CDR3, the DNA is TGTGCCAGTAGTAAACTCTTACAGGGGGCGACTAATGAAAAACTGTTTTTT. It codes for CASSKLLQGATNEKLFF.

This clone was seen a handful of times. For the CDR3, the DNA is TGTGCCAGCAGCGTAGGCCTAGGACAGGGAACTGAAGCTTTCTTT. It is translated as CASSVGLGQGTEAFF. The gene calls are TRBV9 and TRBJ1-1, with 8 bases matching TRBD1. CDR1 is SGDLS, CDR2 YYNGEE, per germline. The CDR3 covers 15 residues. The J segment lost 5 bases and the V segment lost 0 bases, leaving 6 bases of the junction unmatched.

This clone was detected only a few times. The chain links TRBV30 to TRBJ1-1; 7 nucleotides line up with TRBD1. CDR1 is GTSNPN, CDR2 SVGIG, per germline (reference sequence). CDR3 length: 15 amino acids. Germline trimming cut 5 bases from V and 0 bases from J; bases unmatched to any gene: 9. CDR3 sequence (DNA): TGTGCCTGGCAAACGGGACAGTCCATGAACACTGAAGCTTTCTTT. Its protein is CAWQTGQSMNTEAFF.

In its sample, this clone was seen once. The V gene is TRBV7-9, the J gene TRBJ2-7; 8 bases are shared with TRBD2. This CDR3 comprises 17 residues. V gave up 1 base and J gave up 3 bases; unmatched junction bases: 11. Per germline, CDR1 SEHNR and CDR2 FQNEAQ (reference sequence). The CDR3 loop is CASSLVTLAGIDYEQYF. The CDR3 coding sequence is TGTGCCAGCAGCTTAGTAACGCTAGCGGGTATCGACTACGAGCAGTACTTC.

Here the CDR3 DNA reads TGTGCCAGCAGCTTAAGGCACGGGGTCCGGACCGGGGAGCTGTTTTTT. It specifies CASSLRHGVRTGELFF. The chain carries TRBV7-3 and TRBJ2-2; perhaps TRBD2 as D (5 bases). This CDR3 is 16 amino acids long. From germline, CDR1 is SGHTA and CDR2 FQGTGA. V lost 1 base, J lost 5 bases, and 14 bases lay in between.

This chain links TRBV6-5 with TRBJ1-2; perhaps TRBD1 as D (6 bases). V was pared by 6 bases and J by 6 bases, with 17 bases between. The germline gives CDR1 MNHEY, CDR2 SVGAGI. This CDR3 has 14 amino acids. The CDR3: CASRARGGANGYTF. DNA for the CDR3: TGTGCCAGCAGGGCTCGGGGGGGCGCTAATGGCTACACCTTC.

This clone has only a few counts. CDR3 sequence (DNA): TGCAGCGTTGGGAGCTATGGCTACACCTTC. This sequence encodes CSVGSYGYTF. The rearrangement links TRBV29-1 to TRBJ1-2; D is unresolved. Germline V gene lookup returns CDR1 SQVTM and CDR2 ANQGSEA. V lost 4 bases and J lost 4, with 4 bases in between. The CDR3 is made up of 10 amino acids. Full variable domain (missing parts from reference TRBV29-1 and TRBJ1-2): SAVISQKPSRDICQRGTSLTIQCQVDSQVTMMFWYRQQPGQSLTLIATANQGSEATYESGFVIDKFPISRPNLTFSTLTVSNMSPEDSSIYLCSVGSYGYTFGSGTRLTVV.

The genes are TRBV19 and TRBJ1-4; D gene uncertain. This CDR3 is 13 amino acids long. Trimming took 5 bases from V and 4 from J, leaving 8 bases between them. CDR1 and CDR2 from the germline V gene are LNHDA and SQIVND (reference sequence). CDR3 in DNA: TGTGCCAGTAGTCGGACCCTTAATGAAAAACTGTTTTTT. As protein: CASSRTLNEKLFF.

CDR3 in amino acids: CASSSGGDRQETQYF. CDR3 coding DNA: TGCGCCAGCAGCTCTGGGGGGGACAGACAAGAGACCCAGTACTTC. The chain is built from TRBV5-1 and TRBJ2-5, with D perhaps assigned TRBD1 or TRBD2 (7 bases each). Germline-derived CDR1 and CDR2 are SGHRS and YFSETQ. This CDR3 region has 15 residues. The V end lost 3 bases, the J end lost 2 bases, and 14 bases lay between the germline ends.

The V gene is TRBV27, the J gene TRBJ1-1; D possibly corresponds to TRBD1 (5 bases). This CDR3 spans 14 amino acids. The V and J ends lost 1 base and 4 bases respectively, with 10 bases between them. From germline, CDR1 is MNHEY and CDR2 SMNVEV (reference sequence). CDR3 DNA: TGTGCCAGCAGTTTATTCCAGGGAGTCACTGAAGCTTTCTTT. Its translation is CASSLFQGVTEAFF.

The CDR3 sequence: CASSLPSDRAGEQYF. In DNA, the CDR3 is TGCGCCAGCAGCCTGCCCTCGGACAGGGCCGGTGAGCAGTACTTC. The rearrangement uses TRBV5-1 and TRBJ2-5, with 8 bases identical to TRBD1. This CDR3 contains 15 residues. Trimming removed 4 bases from V and 11 bases from J; junction bases left unmatched: 16. CDR1 and CDR2 (germline): SGHRS, YFSETQ.

The V and J genes are TRBV5-4 and TRBJ2-7; 9 bases map to TRBD1. After removal of 0 bases from V and 4 bases from J, the junction contained 14 bases not matched to a gene. Germline V lookup: CDR1 SGHNT, CDR2 YYREEE (reference sequence). This CDR3 has 18 amino acids. As DNA, the CDR3 is TGTGCCAGCAGCTTGGATACAGGGGGCGCCTCCCTTATTTACGAGCAGTACTTC. Amino acid sequence: CASSLDTGGASLIYEQYF.

The chain links TRBV11-2 to TRBJ2-7, with D unresolved. The V and J ends lost 5 bases and 5 bases respectively, with 19 bases between them. Germline V gene data show CDR1 as SGHAT and CDR2 as FQNNGV. This CDR3 spans 15 amino acids. As DNA, the CDR3 is TGTGCCAGCAGCCCGAGAGGAGTGTGGGCCAACGAGCAGTACTTC. Translating it yields CASSPRGVWANEQYF.

The chain has TRBV2 and TRBJ2-7; D gene ambiguous. This CDR3 contains 11 residues. Per germline, CDR1 SNHLY and CDR2 FYNNEI. V shed 8 bases and J shed 6 bases, with 11 bases lying between them. This CDR3 is CASLQRAEQYF. The CDR3 coding sequence is TGTGCCAGCTTACAGAGAGCCGAGCAGTACTTC.